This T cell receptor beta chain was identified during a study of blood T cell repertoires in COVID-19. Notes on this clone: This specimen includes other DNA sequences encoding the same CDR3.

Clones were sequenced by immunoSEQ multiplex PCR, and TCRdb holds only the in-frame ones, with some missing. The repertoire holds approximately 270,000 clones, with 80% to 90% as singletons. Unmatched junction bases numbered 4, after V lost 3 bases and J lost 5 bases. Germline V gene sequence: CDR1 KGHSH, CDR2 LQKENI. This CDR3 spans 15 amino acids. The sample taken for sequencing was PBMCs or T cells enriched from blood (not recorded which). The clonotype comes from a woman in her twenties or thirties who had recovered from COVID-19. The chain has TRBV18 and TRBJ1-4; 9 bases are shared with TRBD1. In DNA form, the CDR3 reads TGTGCCAGCTCACCGCCGGGACAGGGAAATGAAAAACTGTTTTTT. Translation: CASSPPGQGNEKLFF.